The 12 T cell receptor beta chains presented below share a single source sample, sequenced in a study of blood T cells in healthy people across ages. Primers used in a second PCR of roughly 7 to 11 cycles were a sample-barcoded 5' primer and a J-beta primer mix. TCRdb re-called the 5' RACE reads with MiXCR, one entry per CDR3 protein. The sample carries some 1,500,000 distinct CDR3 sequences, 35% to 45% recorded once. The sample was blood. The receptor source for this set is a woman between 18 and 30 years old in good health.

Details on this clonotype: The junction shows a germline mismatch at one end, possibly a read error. The DNA of the CDR3 is TGTGCCGGGAGGACAGATGGCTACACCTTC. This sequence encodes CAGRTDGYTF. The chain carries TRBV30 and TRBJ1-2, with a tentative D call TRBD1 (6 bases). There are 10 residues in the CDR3. Germline V CDR1 and CDR2: GTSNPN, SVGIG (reference sequence).

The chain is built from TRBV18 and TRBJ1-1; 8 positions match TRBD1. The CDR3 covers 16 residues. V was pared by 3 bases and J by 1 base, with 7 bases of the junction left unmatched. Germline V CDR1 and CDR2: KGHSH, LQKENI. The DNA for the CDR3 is TGTGCCAGCTCACCGACTAGGACAGGGACGAACACTGAAGCTTTCTTT. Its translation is CASSPTRTGTNTEAFF.

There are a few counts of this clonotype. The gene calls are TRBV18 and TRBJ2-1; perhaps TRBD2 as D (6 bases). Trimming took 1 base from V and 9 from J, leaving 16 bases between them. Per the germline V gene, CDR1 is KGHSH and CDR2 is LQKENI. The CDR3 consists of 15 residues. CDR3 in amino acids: CASSPRSGSSGEQFF. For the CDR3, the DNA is TGTGCCAGCTCACCACGCTCCGGGAGTAGTGGTGAGCAGTTCTTC.

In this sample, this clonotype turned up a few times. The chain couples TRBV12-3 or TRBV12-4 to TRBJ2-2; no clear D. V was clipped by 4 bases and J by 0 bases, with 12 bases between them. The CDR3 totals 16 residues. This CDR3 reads CASSSRTNANTGELFF. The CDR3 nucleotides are TGTGCCAGCAGTTCTAGGACCAACGCGAACACCGGGGAGCTGTTTTTT.

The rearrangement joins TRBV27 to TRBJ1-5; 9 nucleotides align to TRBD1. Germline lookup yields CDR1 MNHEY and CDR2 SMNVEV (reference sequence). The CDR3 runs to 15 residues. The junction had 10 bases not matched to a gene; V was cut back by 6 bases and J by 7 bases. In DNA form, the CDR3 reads TGTGCCAGCAGGCCAGGGACAGGGATTAGACAGCCCCAGCATTTT. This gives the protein CASRPGTGIRQPQHF.

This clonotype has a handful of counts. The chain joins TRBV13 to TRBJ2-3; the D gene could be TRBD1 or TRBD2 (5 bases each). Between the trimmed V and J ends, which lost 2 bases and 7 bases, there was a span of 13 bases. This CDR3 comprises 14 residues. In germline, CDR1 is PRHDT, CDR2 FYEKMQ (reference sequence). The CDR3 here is CASSLRGPSNTQYF. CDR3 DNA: TGTGCCAGCAGCTTACGGGGACCTAGCAATACGCAGTATTTT.

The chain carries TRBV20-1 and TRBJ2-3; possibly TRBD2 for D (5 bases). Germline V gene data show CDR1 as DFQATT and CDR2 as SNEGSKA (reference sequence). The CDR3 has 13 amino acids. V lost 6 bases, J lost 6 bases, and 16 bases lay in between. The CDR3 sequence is CSAASPPRDTQYF. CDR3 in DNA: TGCAGTGCCGCTAGCCCTCCTCGTGATACGCAGTATTTT.

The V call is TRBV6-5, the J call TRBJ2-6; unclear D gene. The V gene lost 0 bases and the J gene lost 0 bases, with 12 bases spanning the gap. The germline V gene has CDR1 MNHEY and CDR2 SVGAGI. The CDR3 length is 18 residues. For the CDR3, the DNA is TGTGCCAGCAGTTACTCGAATTTGGGAAGCTCTGGGGCCAACGTCCTGACTTTC. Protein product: CASSYSNLGSSGANVLTF.

CDR3 amino acids: CSASRGNSYNEQFF. The CDR3 region has the DNA TGCAGTGCTAGTCGTGGGAACTCCTACAATGAGCAGTTCTTC. The rearrangement links TRBV20-1 to TRBJ2-1; D ambiguous. The germline CDR1 and CDR2 sequences are DFQATT and SNEGSKA (reference sequence). The CDR3 runs to 14 residues. Trimming shortened V by 3 bases and J by 0 bases, and 9 bases separated the two germline ends.

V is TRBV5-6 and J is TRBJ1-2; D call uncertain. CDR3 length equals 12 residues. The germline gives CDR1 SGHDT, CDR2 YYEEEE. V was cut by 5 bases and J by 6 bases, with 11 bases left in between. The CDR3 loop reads CASRIYRNGYTF. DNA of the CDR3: TGTGCCAGCAGGATATACAGAAATGGCTACACCTTC. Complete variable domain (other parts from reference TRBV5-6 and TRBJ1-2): DAGVTQSPTHLIKTRGQQVTLRCSPKSGHDTVSWYQQALGQGPQFIFQYYEEEERQRGNFPDRFSGHQFPNYSSELNVNALLLGDSALYLCASRIYRNGYTFGSGTRLTVV.

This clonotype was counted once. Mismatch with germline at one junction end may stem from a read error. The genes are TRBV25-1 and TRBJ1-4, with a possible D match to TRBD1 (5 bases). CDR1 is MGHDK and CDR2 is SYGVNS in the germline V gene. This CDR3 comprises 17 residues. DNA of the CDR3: TGTGCCGGCAGTGAAGCCTGGGGAGGGGATACTAATGAAAAACTGTTTTTT. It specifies CAGSEAWGGDTNEKLFF.

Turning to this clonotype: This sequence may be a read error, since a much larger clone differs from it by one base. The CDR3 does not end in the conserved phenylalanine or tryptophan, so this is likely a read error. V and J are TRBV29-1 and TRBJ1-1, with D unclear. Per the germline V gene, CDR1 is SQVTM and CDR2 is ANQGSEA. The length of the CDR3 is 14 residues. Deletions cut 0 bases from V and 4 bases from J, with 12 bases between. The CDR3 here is CSVEDPPSGTEAFL. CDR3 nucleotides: TGCAGCGTTGAAGACCCCCCGAGTGGCACTGAAGCTTTCTTG.